Listed below are T cell receptor beta chains from one sample, sequenced in a study of shared clonotypes between healthy human individuals. Data came from immunoSEQ multiplex PCR; TCRdb stores just in-frame clones and leaves some out. The data show 2,500,000 or so clones, over 85% seen once. Sample: naive CD4+ T cells from PBMCs. The receptors derive from a man aged 18 to 30 in good health. Some clones in this sample may be carry-over from other donors' samples. Both conserved end residues are part of each CDR3. D genes are given only for firm matches. Clone size is not always given. Where it is, it says once, few, many or a class for expanded clones.

TGCGCCAGCAGCTTGGAACAGGGGCCCTACGAGCAGTACTTC	CASSLEQGPYEQYF	TRBD1	TRBV5-1	TRBJ2-7	-
TGTGCCAGCAGCCAAGGATGGGGACAGGGTGGTCAGCCCCAGCATTTT	CASSQGWGQGGQPQHF	TRBD1	TRBV4-2	TRBJ1-5	few
TGCGCCAGCAGCTTGCAAGGGGGGGACTACGAGCAGTACTTC	CASSLQGGDYEQYF	-	TRBV5-1	TRBJ2-7	-
TGTGCCAGTACCTCAATGGGGGCAGGGGGCTATGGCTACACCTTC	CASTSMGAGGYGYTF	TRBD1	TRBV19	TRBJ1-2	once
TGTGCCAGCAGCGTAGCGGGAGGGCGTTACAATGAGCAGTTCTTC	CASSVAGGRYNEQFF	TRBD2	TRBV9	TRBJ2-1	-
TGTGCCTGGGAAGCTAACACTGAAGCTTTCTTT	CAWEANTEAFF	-	TRBV30	TRBJ1-1	few
TGTGCCAGCAGTCCAACAGGGGCTAGAGCTAACTATGGCTACACCTTC	CASSPTGARANYGYTF	TRBD1	TRBV28	TRBJ1-2	-
TGTGCCAGCAGTTTCCTCTACAATGAGCAGTTCTTC	CASSFLYNEQFF	-	TRBV6-7	TRBJ2-1	-
TGCGCCAGCAGCAAAGACTCCGGATGGGATGGCTACACCTTC	CASSKDSGWDGYTF	-	TRBV5-1	TRBJ1-2	once
TGCGCCAGCAGCTTGGTGGGGTCTGGGGCCAACGTCCTGACTTTC	CASSLVGSGANVLTF	-	TRBV5-1	TRBJ2-6	-
TGTGCCAGCAGTTTATTAAGCAGGCCAGGGATGTATGGAAACACCATATATTTT	CASSLLSRPGMYGNTIYF	-	TRBV27	TRBJ1-3	-
TGTGCCAGCTCATCCGGGACTAGCGGGAGGGCCTCCTACAATGAGCAGTTCTTC	CASSSGTSGRASYNEQFF	TRBD2	TRBV18	TRBJ2-1	once
TGTGCCAGCAGCACGGGACTCGGAACCAATGAGCAGTTCTTC	CASSTGLGTNEQFF	-	TRBV5-4	TRBJ2-1	once
TGTGCCAGCAGTTCCAAGACAGGGGAGGCAGATACGCAGTATTTT	CASSSKTGEADTQYF	TRBD1	TRBV28	TRBJ2-3	once
TGCGCCAGCAGCCAAGATCGCCGACATACCACCTCCGAGCAGTACTTC	CASSQDRRHTTSEQYF	-	TRBV4-1	TRBJ2-7	-
TGTGCCAGCAGCTCCCCGCTCAGGACAGGGGGCGGGAATTCACCCCTCCACTTT	CASSSPLRTGGGNSPLHF	TRBD1	TRBV7-9	TRBJ1-6	-
TGTGCCTGGACCCCGACGGCCTCGCCCACAGATACGCAGTATTTT	CAWTPTASPTDTQYF	-	TRBV30	TRBJ2-3	-
TGTGCCAGCAGCCAAGTATTGTGGGGAACCACAGATACGCAGTATTTT	CASSQVLWGTTDTQYF	-	TRBV4-2	TRBJ2-3	once
TGTGCCAGCAGCATATCCAGGGGAAGGGACTATGGCTACACCTTC	CASSISRGRDYGYTF	-	TRBV11-2	TRBJ1-2	once
TGTGCCAGCAGCGTAGGAATTGACGGTGAAAAACTGTTTTTT	CASSVGIDGEKLFF	-	TRBV9	TRBJ1-4	-
TGTGCCAGCGGGGCTTACAACACTGAAGCTTTCTTT	CASGAYNTEAFF	-	TRBV7-2	TRBJ1-1	-
TGTGCCAGCTCACCTCCTCGGACAGCTTACAATGAGCAGTTCTTC	CASSPPRTAYNEQFF	-	TRBV18	TRBJ2-1	-
TGTGCCAGTGGGGGACTAGCGGGAAGCACAGATACGCAGTATTTT	CASGGLAGSTDTQYF	TRBD2	TRBV19	TRBJ2-3	once
TGTGCCTGGAGTGTACCCGGGGCAGCTTTCTTT	CAWSVPGAAFF	-	TRBV30	TRBJ1-1	-
TGTGCCAGCACCCTAGGCAGCTACGAGCAGTACTTC	CASTLGSYEQYF	-	TRBV6-1	TRBJ2-7	-
TGTGCCAGCAGTTTACACTCCCGGGCGGGCTACGAGCAGTACTTC	CASSLHSRAGYEQYF	-	TRBV28	TRBJ2-7	-
TGTGCCAGCAAAACCGACAGCTATGGCTACACCTTC	CASKTDSYGYTF	-	TRBV6-1	TRBJ1-2	-
TGCGCCAGCAGCTTGGTAACTAGCGGTTCCTACGAGCAGTACTTC	CASSLVTSGSYEQYF	TRBD2	TRBV5-1	TRBJ2-7	-
TGTGCCAGCAGTGAAGGGACTAGCGGTAACAATGAGCAGTTCTTC	CASSEGTSGNNEQFF	TRBD2	TRBV6-1	TRBJ2-1	-
TGTGCCAGCAGCCCCCGGGCAGGGAGTGCCGGGGAGCTGTTTTTT	CASSPRAGSAGELFF	-	TRBV7-6	TRBJ2-2	-
TGTGCCAGCAGCTTAGGGCAGGGGGCAGCTTTCTTT	CASSLGQGAAFF	TRBD1	TRBV7-9	TRBJ1-1	-
TGTGCCAGCGTTACAGGGGATAATTTGGATGAAAAACTGTTTTTT	CASVTGDNLDEKLFF	TRBD1	TRBV28	TRBJ1-4	once
TGTGCCAGCAGGCTAACATTAGCGCGCTCATCCTACAATGAGCAGTTCTTC	CASRLTLARSSYNEQFF	-	TRBV7-8	TRBJ2-1	-
TGTGCCAGTAGTAGGGTCAGGGTCAACACCGGGGAGCTGTTTTTT	CASSRVRVNTGELFF	-	TRBV19	TRBJ2-2	-
TGTGCCAGCAGCCCGGGGACGAACTATGGCTACACCTTC	CASSPGTNYGYTF	-	TRBV7-9	TRBJ1-2	-
TGTGCCAGCAGCTCCAGATCCCTAGGAAACACCATATATTTT	CASSSRSLGNTIYF	-	TRBV7-2	TRBJ1-3	-
TGTGCCAGCAGTTCCCCCCGGGGGTATGGCTACACCTTC	CASSSPRGYGYTF	-	TRBV6-5	TRBJ1-2	-
TGCGCCAGCAGCCTTGGAAGCTTACGAGGGAACTATGGCTACACCTTC	CASSLGSLRGNYGYTF	-	TRBV4-1	TRBJ1-2	-
TGCAGTGCTAGAGGGTACCACGAGCAGTACTTC	CSARGYHEQYF	-	TRBV20-1	TRBJ2-7	-
TGCGCCAGCAGTGAGTCGACTGGCCCGGGGCAGGGATTTAGCCAAGAGACCCAGTACTTC	CASSESTGPGQGFSQETQYF	-	TRBV10-1	TRBJ2-5	-
TGTGCCAGTAGTATTTCGAACTACGAGACCCAGTACTTC	CASSISNYETQYF	-	TRBV19	TRBJ2-5	once
TGTGCCTATGGGCCGGAACCTAACTATGGCTACACCTTC	CAYGPEPNYGYTF	-	TRBV2	TRBJ1-2	-
TGTGCCAGCAGGCGAGGGGAAGGTGAAAAACTGTTTTTT	CASRRGEGEKLFF	-	TRBV28	TRBJ1-4	-
TGTGCCAGCAGTACGAGCGGGAGCCACTACAATGAGCAGTTCTTC	CASSTSGSHYNEQFF	TRBD2	TRBV6-5	TRBJ2-1	-
TGTGCCAGCAGCCAAGAGTATAGGGGCCACGAGCAGTACTTC	CASSQEYRGHEQYF	-	TRBV14	TRBJ2-7	-
TGTGCCAGCAGTTTCCTACCCGGGACTAGACGAGCGGATACGCAGTATTTT	CASSFLPGTRRADTQYF	TRBD2	TRBV28	TRBJ2-3	-
TGTGCCAGCAGCTGGGGGACAGTGAATAGCAATCAGCCCCAGCATTTT	CASSWGTVNSNQPQHF	TRBD1	TRBV5-8	TRBJ1-5	-
TGTGCCAGCAGCCTTCGGCTAGCGGGAGGGCCTTGGAATGAGCAGTTCTTC	CASSLRLAGGPWNEQFF	TRBD2	TRBV11-2	TRBJ2-1	-
TGCGCCAGCAGCTTGGGGGAGACCGGGGAGCTGTTTTTT	CASSLGETGELFF	-	TRBV5-1	TRBJ2-2	-
TGTGCCAGCAGTGAAGCGCTCGTGAGTGAGGGAGCTTTCTTT	CASSEALVSEGAFF	-	TRBV2	TRBJ1-1	-
TGTGCCAGCAGCAAAAAGGGGACATCTAGCACAGATACGCAGTATTTT	CASSKKGTSSTDTQYF	-	TRBV21-1	TRBJ2-3	-
TGTGCCAGCAGCACCCAGGGTGACACTGAAGCTTTCTTT	CASSTQGDTEAFF	-	TRBV7-6	TRBJ1-1	-
TGTGCCAGTACCAGGGGGCTAAACACTGAAGCTTTCTTT	CASTRGLNTEAFF	TRBD1	TRBV19	TRBJ1-1	-
TGTGCCAGCAGCGGAACAGGGCTTTATGGCTACACCTTC	CASSGTGLYGYTF	-	TRBV5-6	TRBJ1-2	-
TGTGCCAGCAGCTTAAGGCGGGTTGCGAACACCGGGGAGCTGTTTTTT	CASSLRRVANTGELFF	-	TRBV7-3	TRBJ2-2	-
TGTGCCAGCAGCGTAGGTTTGGACAATGAGCAGTTCTTC	CASSVGLDNEQFF	-	TRBV9	TRBJ2-1	-
TGTGCCAGCTCACTGGGACTAGCGGGAACAGATACGCAGTATTTT	CASSLGLAGTDTQYF	TRBD2	TRBV18	TRBJ2-3	-
TGCGCCAGCAGCTTGGAGGTGGGCGCAGAGACCCAGTACTTC	CASSLEVGAETQYF	-	TRBV5-1	TRBJ2-5	-